This TCR beta chain was observed in a study of T cells after yellow fever vaccination. Each CDR3 protein is one row after TCRdb ran MiXCR on the 5' RACE reads. Found here are 550,000 to 750,000 distinct CDR3 sequences, roughly 14% of them singletons; the top ten hold 11% to 15%. The CDR3 is 14 residues long. Trimming removed 2 bases from V and 7 bases from J; junction bases left unmatched: 6. Germline V gene lookup returns CDR1 DFQATT and CDR2 SNEGSKA (reference sequence). The sequences come from PBMCs, collected on the day of the yellow fever booster vaccination. The rearrangement joins TRBV20-1 to TRBJ2-1; TRBD1 aligns across 9 bases. The TCR sequence derives from a man aged 30-40 years who received the YFV17D yellow fever vaccine. The CDR3 sequence: CSARPGTGLNEQFF. CDR3 nucleotides: TGCAGTGCTAGACCCGGGACAGGGCTTAATGAGCAGTTCTTC.